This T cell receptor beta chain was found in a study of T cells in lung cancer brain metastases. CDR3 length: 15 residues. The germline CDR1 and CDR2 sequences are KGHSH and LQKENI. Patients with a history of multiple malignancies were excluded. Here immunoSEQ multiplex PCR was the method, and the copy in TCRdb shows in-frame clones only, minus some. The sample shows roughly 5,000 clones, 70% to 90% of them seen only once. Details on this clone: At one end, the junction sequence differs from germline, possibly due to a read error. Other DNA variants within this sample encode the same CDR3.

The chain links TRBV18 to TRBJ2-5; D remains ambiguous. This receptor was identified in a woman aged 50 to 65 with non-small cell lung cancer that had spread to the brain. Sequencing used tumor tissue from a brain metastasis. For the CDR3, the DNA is TGTGCCAGCTCCCCCCTGGTAGCCCTCGAAGAGACACAGTACTTC. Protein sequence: CASSPLVALEETQYF.